The 28 T cell receptor beta chains below all came from one sample that was sequenced in a study of cytomegalovirus exposure and HLA in healthy donors. A multiplex PCR was run with 60 Vbeta primers and 13 Jbeta primers. The repertoire was sequenced with immunoSEQ multiplex PCR; TCRdb's copy has only in-frame clones and lacks some. Among 160,000 or so clones listed, about 80% were seen once. The sequencing input was PBMCs. The receptors stem from a man aged 18 to 35 in good health and CMV-seropositive.

This sequence joins TRBV10-1 and TRBJ2-3; D possibly corresponds to TRBD1 (6 bases). From germline, CDR1 is WNHNN and CDR2 SYGVQD (reference sequence). V was clipped by 0 bases and J by 2 bases, with 15 bases between them. This CDR3 comprises 17 residues. CDR3 sequence (DNA): TGCGCCAGCAGTGAGTCGATTGGGGACATTAACACAGATACGCAGTATTTT. Encoded protein: CASSESIGDINTDTQYF.

This clone was found once. The chain links TRBV9 to TRBJ2-2, with D maybe TRBD1 (5 bases). The V end lost 0 bases, the J end lost 3 bases, and 15 bases lay between the germline ends. This CDR3 is built from 17 residues. Germline V gene lookup returns CDR1 SGDLS and CDR2 YYNGEE. DNA of the CDR3: TGTGCCAGCAGCGTAGTGGTAGGGGCGGATGACACCGGGGAGCTGTTTTTT. Its translation is CASSVVVGADDTGELFF.

The chain employs TRBV6-5 and TRBJ1-1, with 7 bases that match TRBD1. Germline V CDR1 and CDR2: MNHEY, SVGAGI. The CDR3 spans 13 residues. The trim removed 6 bases at V and 3 bases at J, leaving 4 bases unmatched. DNA for the CDR3: TGTGCCAGCAGCAGGGACAGCGACACTGAAGCTTTCTTT. Its protein is CASSRDSDTEAFF.

The rearrangement uses TRBV11-2 and TRBJ2-1, with 12 bases identical to TRBD2. This CDR3 has 17 residues. Trimming removed 2 bases from V and 1 base from J; junction bases left unmatched: 3. Germline V gene data show CDR1 as SGHAT and CDR2 as FQNNGV. The CDR3 DNA is TGTGCCAGCAGCTTACTAGCGGGGGGGCAGTCCTACAATGAGCAGTTCTTC. It codes for CASSLLAGGQSYNEQFF.

The J gene is TRBJ2-3, the V gene TRBV6-5, with 7 bases that match TRBD1. Germline loops: CDR1 MNHEY, CDR2 SVGAGI. The CDR3 contains 14 residues. Trimming cost V 6 bases and J 0 bases; bases outside gene matches: 3. The CDR3 nucleotides are TGTGCCAGCAGCCAGACAGGGAGCACAGATACGCAGTATTTT. It translates to CASSQTGSTDTQYF.

The chain uses TRBV18 and TRBJ1-5; D might be TRBD1 (5 bases). Germline lookup yields CDR1 KGHSH and CDR2 LQKENI. CDR3 length: 13 amino acids. Trimming pared 1 base from V and 6 bases from J, leaving 7 bases between. The CDR3 protein is CASSPQGRQPQHF. The CDR3 DNA is TGTGCCAGCTCACCACAGGGGCGTCAGCCCCAGCATTTT.

CDR3 sequence: CASSLGGGVNQPQHF. The DNA of the CDR3 is TGTGCCAGCAGCCTGGGGGGGGGTGTCAATCAGCCCCAGCATTTT. This chain connects TRBV7-2 to TRBJ1-5; TRBD1 might be the D (5 bases). Germline-derived CDR1 and CDR2 are SGHTA and FQGNSA. The CDR3 loop spans 15 amino acids. Between the trimmed V and J ends, which lost 5 bases and 3 bases, there was a span of 14 bases. The full variable domain, completed using reference TRBV7-2 and TRBJ1-5, is GAGVSQSPSNKVTEKGKDVELRCDPISGHTALYWYRQSLGQGLEFLIYFQGNSAPDKSGLPSDRFSAERTGGSVSTLTIQRTQQEDSAVYLCASSLGGGVNQPQHFGDGTRLSIL.

The J gene is TRBJ2-1, the V gene TRBV29-1; D might be TRBD2 (7 bases). Germline V gives CDR1 SQVTM, CDR2 ANQGSEA. CDR3 length: 14 amino acids. Trimming took 7 bases from V and 5 from J, leaving 18 bases between them. CDR3 sequence (DNA): TGCAGCGGGAATTTGGCGGGGGCAGACAATGAGCAGTTCTTC. Its protein product is CSGNLAGADNEQFF.

The rearrangement joins TRBV27 to TRBJ2-1, with 9 bases fitting TRBD1. V lost 2 bases, J lost 7 bases, and 15 bases stayed unmatched. Germline V gives CDR1 MNHEY, CDR2 SMNVEV (reference sequence). This CDR3 has 18 residues. This chain's CDR3 is CASSLPTGGDLYRNEQFF. DNA for the CDR3: TGTGCCAGCAGTTTACCAACAGGGGGCGATTTGTATCGGAATGAGCAGTTCTTC.

The chain employs TRBV9 and TRBJ2-1, with 8 bases identical to TRBD2. This CDR3 has 13 amino acids. Germline CDR1 reads SGDLS; CDR2 reads YYNGEE. Trimming took 0 bases from V and 10 from J; bases not matched to a gene: 3. The chain's CDR3 is CASSVAVAGEQFF. Here the CDR3 DNA reads TGTGCCAGCAGCGTAGCCGTAGCGGGAGAGCAGTTCTTC.

V is TRBV7-2 and J is TRBJ1-5; 10 positions agree with TRBD1. This CDR3 region has 15 residues. From germline, CDR1 is SGHTA and CDR2 FQGNSA. Trimming took 5 bases from V and 7 from J; bases not matched to a gene: 8. CDR3 coding DNA: TGTGCCAGCAGCCCGTGGACAGGGGGTTTACAGCCCCAGCATTTT. Translated: CASSPWTGGLQPQHF.

The chain combines TRBV10-1 with TRBJ2-5, with D hard to call. This CDR3 region has 13 residues. The germline CDR1 and CDR2 sequences are WNHNN and SYGVQD (reference sequence). The germline V and J ends were trimmed by 3 bases and 0 bases, with 5 bases remaining between them. In nucleotides, the CDR3 is TGCGCCAGCAGTGATACGGACCAAGAGACCCAGTACTTC. As protein: CASSDTDQETQYF.

The V and J genes are TRBV7-3 and TRBJ1-5; TRBD1 aligns across 7 bases. CDR1 and CDR2 from the germline V gene are SGHTA and FQGTGA. V was pared by 1 base and J by 4 bases, with 1 base of the junction left unmatched. The CDR3 consists of 14 residues. This CDR3 reads CASSLRQGNQPQHF. CDR3 nucleotide sequence: TGTGCCAGCAGCTTAAGACAGGGTAATCAGCCCCAGCATTTT.

As regards this clone: The same CDR3 is also encoded by other DNA sequences in this sample. CDR3 amino acids: CASSLELAGGGNEQFF. In DNA form, the CDR3 reads TGCGCCAGCAGCTTGGAACTAGCGGGAGGGGGCAATGAGCAGTTCTTC. The rearrangement links TRBV5-1 to TRBJ2-1; 13 bases align to TRBD2. The CDR3 spans 16 residues. CDR1 is SGHRS and CDR2 is YFSETQ in the germline V gene. V lost 0 bases, J lost 6 bases, and 3 bases stayed unmatched.

The rearrangement links TRBV7-2 to TRBJ2-5; TRBD1 matches at 7 bases. V lost 1 base and J lost 2; bases outside the gene matches: 16. From germline, CDR1 is SGHTA and CDR2 FQGNSA. The CDR3 sequence is 19 residues long. CDR3 DNA sequence: TGTGCCAGCAGCTTAGTACGAAATCTGGGGACAGCTACACAAGAGACCCAGTACTTC. This gives the protein CASSLVRNLGTATQETQYF.

This chain links TRBV7-9 with TRBJ2-5; 13 positions match TRBD2. Germline V gene data show CDR1 as SEHNR and CDR2 as FQNEAQ (reference sequence). V shed 3 bases, J shed 0 bases, and the junction held 7 bases outside the gene matches. The CDR3 spans 18 residues. DNA of the CDR3: TGTGCCAGCAGCTTCCCGGGACTAGCGGGGTGGGACCAAGAGACCCAGTACTTC. It translates to CASSFPGLAGWDQETQYF.

The J gene is TRBJ2-5, the V gene TRBV7-9; tentatively, D is TRBD1 (6 bases). Deletions cut 4 bases from V and 4 bases from J, with 13 bases between. The CDR3 is made up of 14 amino acids. Germline-derived CDR1 and CDR2 are SEHNR and FQNEAQ (reference sequence). DNA for the CDR3: TGTGCCAGCAGCTCGCACAGGGTAGTAGAGACCCAGTACTTC. The encoded protein is CASSSHRVVETQYF.

In this sample, this clone turned up a few times. This CDR3 reads CASSLGAVNEQFF. The CDR3 nucleotides are TGCGCCAGCAGCTTGGGCGCCGTCAATGAGCAGTTCTTC. The V call is TRBV5-1, the J call TRBJ2-1; D not resolved. The CDR3 sequence is 13 residues long. V was shortened by 0 bases and J by 6 bases, with 7 bases between the two germline ends. From germline, CDR1 is SGHRS and CDR2 YFSETQ.

The chain carries TRBV5-3 and TRBJ2-2; TRBD2 aligns across 15 bases. TRBV5-3 is annotated as an ORF whose role is uncertain. After removal of 4 bases from V and 5 bases from J, the junction contained 6 bases not matched to a gene. This CDR3 comprises 17 residues. This chain's CDR3 is CARSTGLAGGGTGELFF. As DNA, the CDR3 is TGTGCCAGAAGCACGGGACTAGCGGGAGGTGGGACCGGGGAGCTGTTTTTT.

The chain couples TRBV2 to TRBJ2-1; TRBD2 agrees at 12 bases. This CDR3 comprises 15 residues. Germline loops: CDR1 SNHLY, CDR2 FYNNEI. Trimming removed 2 bases from V and 9 bases from J; junction bases left unmatched: 5. The CDR3 region has the DNA TGTGCCAGCAGTGAAACTAGCGGGGGGCCGAGTGAGCAGTTCTTC. It translates to CASSETSGGPSEQFF.

The chain has TRBV2 and TRBJ2-3, with unresolved D. CDR1 and CDR2 from the germline V gene are SNHLY and FYNNEI. The V end lost 6 bases, the J end lost 2 bases, and 9 bases lay between the germline ends. The CDR3 covers 13 residues. CDR3 bases: TGTGCCAGCAGCACAGTTGACACAGATACGCAGTATTTT. This translates into CASSTVDTDTQYF. Variable domain in full (rest from reference TRBV2 and TRBJ2-3): EPEVTQTPSHQVTQMGQEVILRCVPISNHLYFYWYRQILGQKVEFLVSFYNNEISEKSEIFDDQFSVERPDGSNFTLKIRSTKLEDSAMYFCASSTVDTDTQYFGPGTRLTVL.

The chain links TRBV7-6 to TRBJ2-7; 9 nucleotides align to TRBD2. The germline CDR1 and CDR2 sequences are SGHVS and FNYEAQ. This CDR3 has 15 amino acids. Unmatched junction bases numbered 9, after V lost 5 bases and J lost 4 bases. The CDR3 is CASSPGREGRYEQYF. In nucleotides, the CDR3 is TGTGCCAGCAGCCCGGGGCGGGAGGGCCGGTACGAGCAGTACTTC.

This chain uses TRBV27 with TRBJ2-7; possibly TRBD1 for D (6 bases). Trimming stripped 3 bases from V and 3 bases from J, with 9 bases between. CDR1 is MNHEY and CDR2 is SMNVEV in the germline V gene (reference sequence). The CDR3 extends over 13 amino acids. CDR3 in DNA: TGTGCCAGCAGTTTGTACAGGGACTACGAGCAGTACTTC. Residues: CASSLYRDYEQYF.

The chain recombines TRBV16 with TRBJ1-5; D is possibly TRBD1 (5 bases). CDR1 and CDR2 (germline): KGHSY, FQNENV. The CDR3 spans 12 residues. V dropped 4 bases and J dropped 6 bases, with 7 bases sitting between them. CDR3 residues: CASSLGGQPQHF. The CDR3 coding sequence is TGTGCCAGCAGCCTCGGGGGTCAGCCCCAGCATTTT.

This sequence joins TRBV10-1 and TRBJ2-7, with 8 bases matching TRBD1. V dropped 4 bases and J dropped 1; count of bases not matched to a gene: 6. CDR1 is WNHNN, CDR2 SYGVQD, per germline (reference sequence). This CDR3 has 15 amino acids. The CDR3 protein is CASSGFGQGSYEQYF. The CDR3 DNA reads as TGCGCCAGCAGTGGTTTCGGACAGGGATCCTACGAGCAGTACTTC.

V usage is TRBV11-2 and J usage is TRBJ2-2, with TRBD2 identical over 7 bases. With 5 bases clipped from V and 6 bases from J, the junction kept 12 bases outside the gene matches. CDR3 size: 16 residues. Looked up from germline, CDR1 is SGHAT and CDR2 is FQNNGV. CDR3 residues: CASSGRLAFLAGELFF. CDR3 bases: TGTGCCAGCAGCGGGCGACTAGCTTTTCTCGCCGGGGAGCTGTTTTTT.

J is TRBJ1-5 and V is TRBV6-1, with D perhaps matching TRBD1 (6 bases). CDR1 MNHNS and CDR2 SASEGT come from the germline V gene. Trimming left V 8 bases short and J 6 bases short, with 14 bases between. CDR3 length: 13 amino acids. CDR3 sequence (DNA): TGTGCCAGCCGGGCACAGGGCGGTCAGCCCCAGCATTTT. It yields the protein CASRAQGGQPQHF.

This clone occurred a few times. The V and J genes are TRBV9 and TRBJ2-1; TRBD2 might be the D (5 bases). The germline CDR1 and CDR2 sequences are SGDLS and YYNGEE. The CDR3 contains 14 residues. Trimming left V 3 bases short and J 5 bases short, with 12 bases between. In DNA, the CDR3 is TGTGCCAGCAGCGGGGGAGTCTGGGACAATGAGCAGTTCTTC. Encoded protein: CASSGGVWDNEQFF.